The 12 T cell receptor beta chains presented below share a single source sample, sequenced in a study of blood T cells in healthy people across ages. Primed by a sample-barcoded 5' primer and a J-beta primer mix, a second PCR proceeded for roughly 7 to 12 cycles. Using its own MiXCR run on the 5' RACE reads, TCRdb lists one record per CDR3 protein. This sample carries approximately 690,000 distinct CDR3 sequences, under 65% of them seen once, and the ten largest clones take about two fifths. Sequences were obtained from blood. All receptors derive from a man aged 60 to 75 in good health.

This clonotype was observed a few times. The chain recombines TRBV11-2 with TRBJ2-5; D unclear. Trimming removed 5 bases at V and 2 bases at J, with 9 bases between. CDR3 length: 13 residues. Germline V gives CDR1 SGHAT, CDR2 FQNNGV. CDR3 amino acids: CASSLHPQETQYF. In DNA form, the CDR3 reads TGTGCCAGCAGCCTACACCCACAAGAGACCCAGTACTTC. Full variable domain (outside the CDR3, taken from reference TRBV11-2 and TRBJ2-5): EAGVAQSPRYKIIEKRQSVAFWCNPISGHATLYWYQQILGQGPKLLIQFQNNGVVDDSQLPKDRFSAERLKGVDSTLKIQPAKLEDSAVYLCASSLHPQETQYFGPGTRLLVL.

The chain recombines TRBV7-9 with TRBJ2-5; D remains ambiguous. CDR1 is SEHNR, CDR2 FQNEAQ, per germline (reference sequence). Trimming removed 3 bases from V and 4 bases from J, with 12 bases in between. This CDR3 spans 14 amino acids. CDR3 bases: TGTGCCAGCAGCTTGCGGCTAGAGCCAGAGACCCAGTACTTC. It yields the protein CASSLRLEPETQYF.

CDR3 in amino acids: CSARIGGGLETQYF. In DNA, the CDR3 is TGCAGTGCTAGAATCGGGGGGGGCCTCGAGACCCAGTACTTC. This chain links TRBV20-1 with TRBJ2-7; TRBD2 matches 8 bases. The end of the DNA fits TRBJ2-5 better, so the J call may be wrong. This CDR3 has 14 amino acids. Germline V gene data show CDR1 as DFQATT and CDR2 as SNEGSKA (reference sequence).

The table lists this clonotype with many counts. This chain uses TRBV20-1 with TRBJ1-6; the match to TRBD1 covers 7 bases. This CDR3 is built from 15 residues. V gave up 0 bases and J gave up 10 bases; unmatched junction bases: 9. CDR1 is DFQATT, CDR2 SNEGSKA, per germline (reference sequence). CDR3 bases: TGCAGTGCTAGAGACCTACAGGGGTGGGGGTCACCCCTCCACTTT. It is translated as CSARDLQGWGSPLHF.

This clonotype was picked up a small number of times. The CDR3 loop is CASGTASYEQYF. The CDR3 coding sequence is TGTGCCAGTGGGACAGCCTCCTACGAGCAGTACTTC. The V and J genes are TRBV13 and TRBJ2-7; 7 bases are a match to TRBD1. This CDR3 contains 12 residues. Germline V lookup: CDR1 PRHDT, CDR2 FYEKMQ (reference sequence). The junction had 2 bases not matched to a gene; V was cut back by 9 bases and J by 0 bases.

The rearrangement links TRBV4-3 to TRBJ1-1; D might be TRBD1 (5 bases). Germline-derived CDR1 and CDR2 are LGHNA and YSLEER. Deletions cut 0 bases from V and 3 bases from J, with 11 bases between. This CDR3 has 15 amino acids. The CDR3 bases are TGCGCCAGCAGCCAAGACCAGGGAGGGGACACTGAAGCTTTCTTT. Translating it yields CASSQDQGGDTEAFF.

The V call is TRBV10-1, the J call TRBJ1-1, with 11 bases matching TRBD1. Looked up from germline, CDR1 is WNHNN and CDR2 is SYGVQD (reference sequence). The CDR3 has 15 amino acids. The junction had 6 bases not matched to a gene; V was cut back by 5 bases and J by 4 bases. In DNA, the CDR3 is TGCGCCAGCAGTCGAGGGGGACAGGGGGTCACTGAAGCTTTCTTT. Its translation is CASSRGGQGVTEAFF.

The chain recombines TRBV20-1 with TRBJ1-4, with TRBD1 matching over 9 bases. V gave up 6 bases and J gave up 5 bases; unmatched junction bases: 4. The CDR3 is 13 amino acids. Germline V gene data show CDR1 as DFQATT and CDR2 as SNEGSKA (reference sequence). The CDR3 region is CSAHDRGNEKLFF. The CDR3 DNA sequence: TGCAGTGCACATGACAGGGGGAATGAAAAACTGTTTTTT.

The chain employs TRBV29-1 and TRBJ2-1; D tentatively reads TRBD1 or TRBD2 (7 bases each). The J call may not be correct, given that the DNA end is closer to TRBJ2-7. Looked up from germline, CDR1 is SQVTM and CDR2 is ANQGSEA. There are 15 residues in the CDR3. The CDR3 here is CSVELQGRGYNEQYF. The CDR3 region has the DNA TGCAGCGTTGAGCTACAGGGGAGGGGTTACAATGAGCAGTACTTC.

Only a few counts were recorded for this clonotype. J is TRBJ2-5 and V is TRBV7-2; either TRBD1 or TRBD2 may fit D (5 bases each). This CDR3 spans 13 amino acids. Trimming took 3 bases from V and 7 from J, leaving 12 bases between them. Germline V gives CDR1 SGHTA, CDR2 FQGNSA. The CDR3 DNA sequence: TGTGCCAGCAGCTTCGGGGCGCCTCGGACCCAGTACTTC. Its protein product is CASSFGAPRTQYF.

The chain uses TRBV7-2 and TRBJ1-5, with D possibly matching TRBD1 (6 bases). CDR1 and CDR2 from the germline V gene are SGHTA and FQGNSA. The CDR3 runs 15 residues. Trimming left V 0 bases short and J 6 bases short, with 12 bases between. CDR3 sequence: CASSLAGGRGQPQHF. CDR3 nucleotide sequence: TGTGCCAGCAGCTTAGCGGGGGGGCGCGGTCAGCCCCAGCATTTT.

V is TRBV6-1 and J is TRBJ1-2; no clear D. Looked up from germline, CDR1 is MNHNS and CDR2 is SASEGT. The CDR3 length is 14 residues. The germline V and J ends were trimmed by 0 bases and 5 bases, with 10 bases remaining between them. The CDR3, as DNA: TGTGCCAGCAGTGAAGCCCTCATCCAATATGGCTACACCTTC. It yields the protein CASSEALIQYGYTF.